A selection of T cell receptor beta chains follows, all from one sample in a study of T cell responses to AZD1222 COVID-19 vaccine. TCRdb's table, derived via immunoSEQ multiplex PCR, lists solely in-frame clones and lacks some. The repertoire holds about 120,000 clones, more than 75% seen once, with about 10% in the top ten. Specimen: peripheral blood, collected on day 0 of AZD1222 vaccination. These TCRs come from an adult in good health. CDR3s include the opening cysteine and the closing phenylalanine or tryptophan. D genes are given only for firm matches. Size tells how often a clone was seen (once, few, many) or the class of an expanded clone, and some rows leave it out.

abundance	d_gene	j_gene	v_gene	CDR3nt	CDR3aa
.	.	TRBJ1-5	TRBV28	TGTGCCAGCAGCTACTCCATGGGGATGGGTCAGCCCCAGCATTTT	CASSYSMGMGQPQHF
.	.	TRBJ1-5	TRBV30	TGTGCCTGGAGTTCAGGGTTAGATCAGCCCCAGCATTTT	CAWSSGLDQPQHF
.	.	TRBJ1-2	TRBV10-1	TGCGCCAGCAGTGATGCCCCCTCCGGGGGCTACACCTTC	CASSDAPSGGYTF
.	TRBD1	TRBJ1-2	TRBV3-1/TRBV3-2	TGTGCCAGCAGTGGGACGACAGGGGCGGGTGGCTACACCTTC	CASSGTTGAGGYTF
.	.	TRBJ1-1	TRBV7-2	TGTGCCAGCAGCTATGGACAGAACACTGAAGCTTTCTTT	CASSYGQNTEAFF
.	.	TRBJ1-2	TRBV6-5	TGTGCCAGCAGTCGGGACGGGACCTATGGCTACACCTTC	CASSRDGTYGYTF
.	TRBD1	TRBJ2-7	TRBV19	TGTGCCAGTAGTATAGGGACAGGGATCGAGCAGTACTTC	CASSIGTGIEQYF
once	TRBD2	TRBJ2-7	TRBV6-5	TGTGCCACCCGGGGTAGCGGGGGCCCCCTCTACGAGCAGTACTTC	CATRGSGGPLYEQYF
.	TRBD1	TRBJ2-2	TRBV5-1	TGCGCCAGCAGCTTGGCACAGGGGACCGGGGAGCTGTTTTTT	CASSLAQGTGELFF
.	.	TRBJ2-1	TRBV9	TGTGCCAGCAGCTTCTACGACGTGAGCTCCTACAATGAGCAGTTCTTC	CASSFYDVSSYNEQFF
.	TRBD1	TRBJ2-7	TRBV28	TGTGCCAGCAGTTTACTGGGACAGGAAAAAACCTTC	CASSLLGQEKTF
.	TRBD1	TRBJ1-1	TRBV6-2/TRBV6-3	TGTGCCAGCAGTTCAGGGGGCGAGGGTGACACTGAAGCTTTCTTT	CASSSGGEGDTEAFF
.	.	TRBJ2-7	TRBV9	TGTGCCAGCAGCGTAGCCCCGGACAGAGGGGCCCACGAGCAGTACTTC	CASSVAPDRGAHEQYF
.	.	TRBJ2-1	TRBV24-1	TGTGCCACCAGTGATGGGACACCCTACAATGAGCAGTTCTTC	CATSDGTPYNEQFF
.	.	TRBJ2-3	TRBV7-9	TGTGCCAGCAGGGCTCTCATGGGGAGCGGGACAGATACGCAGTATTTT	CASRALMGSGTDTQYF
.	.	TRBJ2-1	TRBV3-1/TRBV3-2	TGTGCCAGCAGCCAAGGGTGGGGGAATGAGCAGTTCTTC	CASSQGWGNEQFF
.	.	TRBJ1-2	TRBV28	TGTGCCACCCGAGGCCTCCTATTCTATGGCTACACCTTC	CATRGLLFYGYTF
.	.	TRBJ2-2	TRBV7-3	TGTGCCAGCAGCCGGGACGTCGCGAACACCGGGGAGCTGTTTTTT	CASSRDVANTGELFF
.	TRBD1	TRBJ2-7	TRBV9	TGTGCCAGCAGCACCACGACAGGGGGCTACGAGCAGTACTTC	CASSTTTGGYEQYF
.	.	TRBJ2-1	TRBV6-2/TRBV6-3	TGTGCCAGCAGTTACAGGGTCAATGAGCAGTTCTTC	CASSYRVNEQFF
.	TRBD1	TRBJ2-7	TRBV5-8	TGTGCCAGCAGCTTTGGGGACAGCAAGTACTTC	CASSFGDSKYF
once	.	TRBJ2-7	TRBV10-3	TGTGCCATCCGCCCGGAGGGGGGCACATACGAGCAGTACTTC	CAIRPEGGTYEQYF
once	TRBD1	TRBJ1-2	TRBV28	TGTGCCAGCAGTTCCCTCTCCCGACAGGGTCCTACCTATGGCTACACCTTC	CASSSLSRQGPTYGYTF
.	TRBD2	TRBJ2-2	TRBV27	TGTGCCAGCAGTTTCGGTCTAGCGGGATCGAACACCGGGGAGCTGTTTTTT	CASSFGLAGSNTGELFF
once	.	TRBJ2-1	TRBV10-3	TGTGCCATCAGTGAGCCCAGGGGTGAGCAGTTCTTC	CAISEPRGEQFF
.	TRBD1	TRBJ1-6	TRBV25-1	TGTGCCAGCAGTGCAGAGACAGGGAATTCACCCCTCCACTTT	CASSAETGNSPLHF
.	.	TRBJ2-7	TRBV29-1	TGCAGCGTTGAAGATCCCACCGGCGGGATCCGCGAGCAGTACTTC	CSVEDPTGGIREQYF
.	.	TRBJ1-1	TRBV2	TGTGCCAGCATCCTCGGGAGGCAGCCGAACACTGAAGCTTTCTTT	CASILGRQPNTEAFF
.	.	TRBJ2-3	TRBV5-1	TGCGCCAGCAGTCCAGGACCCACAGATACGCAGTATTTT	CASSPGPTDTQYF